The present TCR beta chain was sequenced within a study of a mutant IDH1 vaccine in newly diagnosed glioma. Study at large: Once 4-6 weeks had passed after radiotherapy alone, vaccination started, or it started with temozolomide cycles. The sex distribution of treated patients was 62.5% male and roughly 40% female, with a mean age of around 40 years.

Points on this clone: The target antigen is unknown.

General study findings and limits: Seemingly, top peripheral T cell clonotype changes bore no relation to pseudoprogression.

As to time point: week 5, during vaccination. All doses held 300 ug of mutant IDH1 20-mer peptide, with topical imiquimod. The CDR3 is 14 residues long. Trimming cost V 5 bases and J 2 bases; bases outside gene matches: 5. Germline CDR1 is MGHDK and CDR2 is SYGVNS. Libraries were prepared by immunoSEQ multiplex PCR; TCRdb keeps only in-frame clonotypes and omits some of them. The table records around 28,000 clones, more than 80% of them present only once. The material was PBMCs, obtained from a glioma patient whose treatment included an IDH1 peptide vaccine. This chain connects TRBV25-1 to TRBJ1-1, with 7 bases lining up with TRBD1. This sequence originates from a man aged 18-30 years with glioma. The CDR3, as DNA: TGTGCCAGCAGTAGAAGGGGGCCCAACACTGAAGCTTTCTTT. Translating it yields CASSRRGPNTEAFF.